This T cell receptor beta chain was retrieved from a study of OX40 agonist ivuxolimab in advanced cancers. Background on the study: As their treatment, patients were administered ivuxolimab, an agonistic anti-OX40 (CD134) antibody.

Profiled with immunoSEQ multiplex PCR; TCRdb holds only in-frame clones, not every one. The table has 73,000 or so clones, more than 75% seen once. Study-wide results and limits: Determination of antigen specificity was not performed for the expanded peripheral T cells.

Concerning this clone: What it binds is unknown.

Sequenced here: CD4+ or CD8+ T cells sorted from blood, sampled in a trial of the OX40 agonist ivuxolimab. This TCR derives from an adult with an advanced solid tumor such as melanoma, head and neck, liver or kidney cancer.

The CDR3 is CASSRRTADNYGYTF. In nucleotides, the CDR3 is TGTGCCAGTAGTCGGCGGACAGCTGATAACTATGGCTACACCTTC. The V and J genes are TRBV19 and TRBJ1-2, with D possibly matching TRBD1 (6 bases). Per the germline V gene, CDR1 is LNHDA and CDR2 is SQIVND (reference sequence). The V and J ends lost 5 bases and 1 base respectively, with 14 bases between them. The CDR3 covers 15 residues.